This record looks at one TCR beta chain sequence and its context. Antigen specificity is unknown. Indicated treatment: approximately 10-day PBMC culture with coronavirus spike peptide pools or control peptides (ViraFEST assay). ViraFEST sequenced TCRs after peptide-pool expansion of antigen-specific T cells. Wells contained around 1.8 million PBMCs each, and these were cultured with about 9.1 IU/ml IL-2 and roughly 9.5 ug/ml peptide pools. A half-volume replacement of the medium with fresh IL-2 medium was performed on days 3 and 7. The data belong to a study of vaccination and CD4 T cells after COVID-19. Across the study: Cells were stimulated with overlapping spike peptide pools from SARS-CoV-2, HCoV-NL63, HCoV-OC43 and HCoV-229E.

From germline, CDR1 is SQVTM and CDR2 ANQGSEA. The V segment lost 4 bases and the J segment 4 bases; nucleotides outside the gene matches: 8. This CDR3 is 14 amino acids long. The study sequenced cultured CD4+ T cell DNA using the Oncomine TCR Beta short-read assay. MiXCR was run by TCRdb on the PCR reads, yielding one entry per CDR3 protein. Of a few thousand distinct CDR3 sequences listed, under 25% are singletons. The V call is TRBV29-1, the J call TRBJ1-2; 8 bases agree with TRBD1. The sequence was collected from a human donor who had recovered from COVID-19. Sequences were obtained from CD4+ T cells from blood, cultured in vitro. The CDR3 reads CSVVPGGWGYGYTF. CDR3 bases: TGCAGCGTTGTCCCAGGGGGCTGGGGCTATGGCTACACCTTC.